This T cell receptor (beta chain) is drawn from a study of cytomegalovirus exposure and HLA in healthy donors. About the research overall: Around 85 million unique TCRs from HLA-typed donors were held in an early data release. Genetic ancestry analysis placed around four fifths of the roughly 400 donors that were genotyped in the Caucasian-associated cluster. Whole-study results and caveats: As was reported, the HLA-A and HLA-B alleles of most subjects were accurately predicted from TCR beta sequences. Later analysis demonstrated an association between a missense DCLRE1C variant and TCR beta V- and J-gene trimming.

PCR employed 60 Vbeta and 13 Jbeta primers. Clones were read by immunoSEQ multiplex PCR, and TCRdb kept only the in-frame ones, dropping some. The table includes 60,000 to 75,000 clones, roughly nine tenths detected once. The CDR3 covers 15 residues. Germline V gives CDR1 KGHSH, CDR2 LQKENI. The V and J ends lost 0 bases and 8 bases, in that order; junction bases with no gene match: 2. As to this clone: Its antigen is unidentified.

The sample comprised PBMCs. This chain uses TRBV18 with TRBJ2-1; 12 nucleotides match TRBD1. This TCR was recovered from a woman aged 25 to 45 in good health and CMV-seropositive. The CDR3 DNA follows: TGTGCCAGCTCACCACCGGGACAGGGGGCGGATGAGCAGTTCTTC. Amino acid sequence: CASSPPGQGADEQFF. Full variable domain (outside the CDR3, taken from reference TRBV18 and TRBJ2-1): NAGVMQNPRHLVRRRGQEARLRCSPMKGHSHVYWYRQLPEEGLKFMVYLQKENIIDESGMPKERFSAEFPKEGPSILRIQQVVRGDSAAYFCASSPPGQGADEQFFGPGTRLTVL.